This is a list of T cell receptor beta chains from one sample in a study of CD8 T cells in Susac syndrome. TCRdb ran MiXCR on the immunoSEQ multiplex PCR reads and lists one entry per CDR3 protein. The table lists about 250,000 distinct CDR3 sequences, approximately 92% of them singletons. The sample consisted of CD4+ T cells from PBMCs. Receptors were obtained from a human donor with multiple sclerosis. Each CDR3 is given with its conserved first and last residue. Each record gives: V gene, D gene, J gene, clone size, CDR3 protein, CDR3 DNA. The D gene is left open where the match is weak. The size field is filled for only some rows; it gives once, few, many or a size class.

TRBV6-6	TRBD2	TRBJ2-2	-	CASSSIAGGTGELFF	TGTGCCAGCAGTTCCATAGCGGGAGGTACCGGGGAGCTGTTTTTT
TRBV12-1	-	TRBJ2-1	once	CASSFGTSGSNEQFF	TGTGCCAGCAGCTTTGGGACTAGCGGGAGTAATGAGCAGTTCTTC
TRBV4-1	-	TRBJ2-5	once	CASSQVGDPRETQYF	TGCGCCAGCAGCCAAGTTGGCGACCCTCGAGAGACCCAGTACTTC
TRBV10-3	TRBD1	TRBJ1-1	-	CAISEPGQGNTEAFF	TGTGCCATCAGTGAACCGGGACAGGGGAACACTGAAGCTTTCTTT
TRBV20-1	-	TRBJ1-3	-	CSAIWGSGNTIYF	TGCAGTGCTATATGGGGCTCTGGAAACACCATATATTTT
TRBV9	-	TRBJ2-2	-	CASTPTANTGELFF	TGTGCCAGCACCCCGACAGCGAACACCGGGGAGCTGTTTTTT
TRBV5-1	-	TRBJ2-7	-	CASSLDRGTYEQYF	TGCGCCAGCAGCTTGGACCGGGGGACCTACGAGCAGTACTTC
TRBV12-3/TRBV12-4	-	TRBJ1-1	-	CATGEMNTEAFF	TGTGCCACCGGAGAGATGAACACTGAAGCTTTCTTT
TRBV5-1	-	TRBJ2-1	once	CASSVSLRGRWEQFF	TGCGCCAGCAGCGTCTCCCTGAGGGGTCGATGGGAGCAGTTCTTC
TRBV29-1	-	TRBJ2-5	-	CSVQAAETQYF	TGCAGCGTCCAGGCGGCGGAGACCCAGTACTTC
TRBV11-2	TRBD2	TRBJ2-5	once	CASSLRLAVGQETQYF	TGTGCCAGCAGCTTAAGGCTAGCGGTCGGCCAAGAGACCCAGTACTTC
TRBV5-1	-	TRBJ2-7	-	CASSLFADSYEQYF	TGCGCCAGCAGCTTGTTCGCGGATTCCTACGAGCAGTACTTC
TRBV7-9	-	TRBJ2-1	-	CASRGGLSIEQFF	TGTGCCAGCAGGGGGGGACTCTCTATCGAGCAGTTCTTC
TRBV23-1	-	TRBJ1-4	-	CASSQWGGINEKLFF	TGCGCCAGCAGTCAATGGGGGGGGATTAATGAAAAACTGTTTTTT
TRBV12-2	-	TRBJ2-5	-	CASRAHCPGLANQETQYF	TGTGCAAGTCGCGCGCACTGCCCGGGACTAGCGAACCAAGAGACCCAGTACTTC
TRBV11-2	-	TRBJ2-3	-	CASSVTGMGWSTDTQYF	TGTGCCAGCAGCGTTACGGGGATGGGGTGGAGCACAGATACGCAGTATTTT
TRBV6-6	-	TRBJ2-5	-	CASSYSYKKETQYF	TGTGCCAGCAGTTACTCGTACAAGAAAGAGACCCAGTACTTC
TRBV18	-	TRBJ1-2	-	CASSEGSRSGYGYTF	TGTGCCAGCTCAGAGGGTTCGAGGAGTGGCTATGGCTACACCTTC
TRBV29-1	TRBD1	TRBJ2-5	-	CSGGTGVPETQYF	TGCAGCGGCGGGACAGGGGTCCCCGAGACCCAGTACTTC
TRBV12-5	-	TRBJ2-5	-	CASRGDLETQYF	TGTGCTAGTAGGGGGGACCTAGAGACCCAGTACTTC
TRBV7-9	-	TRBJ1-1	-	CASSFGVGAMNTEAFF	TGTGCCAGCAGCTTCGGTGTGGGGGCGATGAACACTGAAGCTTTCTTT
TRBV2	-	TRBJ2-7	-	CASSGELSYEQYF	TGTGCCAGCAGTGGTGAGCTTTCCTACGAGCAGTACTTC
TRBV19	-	TRBJ2-7	once	CASSIARHSNYEQYF	TGTGCCAGTAGTATAGCTCGGCATAGCAACTACGAGCAGTACTTC
TRBV6-5	-	TRBJ2-5	few	CASSSGRTQETQYF	TGTGCCAGCAGCTCCGGTCGGACCCAAGAGACCCAGTACTTC
TRBV5-1	TRBD1	TRBJ2-5	-	CASSLEGTGMRETQYF	TGCGCCAGCAGCTTGGAGGGGACAGGGATGAGGGAGACCCAGTACTTC
TRBV2	-	TRBJ1-2	-	CATNEGINYGYTF	TGTGCCACAAACGAAGGTATCAACTATGGCTACACCTTC
TRBV4-1	-	TRBJ2-3	-	CASSTHGISTDTQYF	TGCGCCAGCAGCACCCACGGGATTAGCACAGATACGCAGTATTTT
TRBV7-6	-	TRBJ2-3	-	CASGGDSRSTDTQYF	TGTGCCAGCGGCGGGGACAGCCGTAGCACAGATACGCAGTATTTT
TRBV29-1	-	TRBJ1-4	-	CSVLRAANEKLFF	TGCAGCGTTTTGAGGGCCGCTAATGAAAAACTGTTTTTT
TRBV18	TRBD2	TRBJ2-2	-	CASSRDGRTFTGELFF	TGTGCCAGCTCACGGGACGGGAGGACCTTCACCGGGGAGCTGTTTTTT
TRBV29-1	-	TRBJ2-7	-	CSVRRDLDSAGEQYF	TGCAGCGTACGACGGGATCTGGACAGTGCGGGGGAGCAGTACTTC
TRBV19	-	TRBJ1-2	-	CASKRGLGGYTF	TGTGCCAGTAAAAGGGGACTCGGAGGCTACACCTTC
TRBV2	-	TRBJ2-6	-	CASSPRDSGANVLTF	TGTGCCAGCAGTCCCCGGGACTCTGGGGCCAACGTCCTGACTTTC
TRBV7-2	TRBD1	TRBJ1-1	-	CASSLALEGARTEAFF	TGTGCCAGCAGCTTAGCGCTCGAGGGGGCGCGCACTGAAGCTTTCTTT
TRBV3-1	TRBD2	TRBJ2-7	-	CASSHLAGGRDEQYF	TGTGCCAGCAGCCATTTAGCGGGGGGAAGAGACGAGCAGTACTTC
TRBV2	TRBD2	TRBJ2-1	-	CASSVTSGNEQFF	TGTGCCAGCAGTGTGACTAGCGGGAATGAGCAGTTCTTC
TRBV6-5	-	TRBJ2-2	-	CASSSASRNNPGELFF	TGTGCCAGCAGTTCCGCTAGCCGGAATAACCCCGGGGAGCTGTTTTTT
TRBV30	-	TRBJ1-2	-	CAGTRGASYGYTF	TGTGCCGGGACTCGGGGGGCAAGCTATGGCTACACCTTC
TRBV7-2	TRBD1	TRBJ2-6	-	CASSSTTGAGANVLTF	TGTGCCAGCAGCTCGACCACAGGGGCTGGGGCCAACGTCCTGACTTTC
TRBV28	-	TRBJ2-7	-	CASSLYPSRQHRDEQYF	TGTGCCAGCAGTTTATATCCCTCAAGACAACACCGAGACGAGCAGTACTTC
TRBV15	-	TRBJ1-1	-	CATSTRAAGGAFF	TGTGCCACCAGCACCAGGGCGGCCGGTGGGGCTTTCTTT
TRBV5-1	-	TRBJ2-3	few	CASSRGIEGDTQYF	TGCGCCAGCTCTCGAGGGATCGAAGGGGATACGCAGTATTTT
TRBV11-3	TRBD2	TRBJ2-2	once	CASSMGLVGGTGELFF	TGTGCCAGCAGCATGGGACTAGTAGGGGGGACCGGGGAGCTGTTTTTT
TRBV5-1	-	TRBJ2-7	-	CASSLAEDSPHYEQYF	TGCGCCAGCAGCTTGGCAGAAGACAGCCCCCACTACGAGCAGTACTTC
TRBV9	-	TRBJ2-3	-	CASSGGGLSTDTQYF	TGTGCCAGCAGCGGAGGTGGGCTTAGCACAGATACGCAGTATTTT
TRBV12-3/TRBV12-4	-	TRBJ2-1	-	CASSLGPHEQFF	TGTGCCAGCAGTTTGGGACCACATGAGCAGTTCTTC
TRBV6-6	-	TRBJ2-1	-	CASSSYYHNEQFF	TGTGCCAGCAGTTCCTACTACCACAATGAGCAGTTCTTC
TRBV6-5	TRBD1	TRBJ1-4	-	CASSATGGNEKLFF	TGTGCCAGCAGTGCGACAGGGGGGAACGAAAAACTGTTTTTT
TRBV3-1	-	TRBJ2-7	-	CASSQDTGAVSDAYEQYF	TGTGCCAGCAGCCAGGACACGGGGGCCGTTTCGGACGCTTACGAGCAGTACTTC
TRBV10-3	-	TRBJ2-3	-	CAISVFQEFTDTQYF	TGTGCCATCAGTGTCTTTCAGGAGTTCACAGATACGCAGTATTTT
TRBV6-8	-	TRBJ1-3	-	CASTCGGGDSGNTIYF	TGTGCCAGCACGTGCGGCGGCGGTGACTCTGGAAACACCATATATTTT
TRBV7-3	-	TRBJ2-5	few	CASSTGLPPEETQYF	TGTGCCAGCAGCACTGGACTTCCTCCGGAGGAGACCCAGTACTTC
TRBV11-2	-	TRBJ2-7	-	CASSLEATRTYEQYF	TGTGCCAGCAGCTTAGAGGCGACTAGAACCTACGAGCAGTACTTC
TRBV12-3/TRBV12-4	-	TRBJ1-5	-	CASSYTGPNQPQHF	TGTGCCAGCAGTTATACAGGGCCCAATCAGCCCCAGCATTTT
TRBV20-1	-	TRBJ2-1	-	CSARVVERVTYNEQFF	TGCAGTGCTAGAGTCGTGGAGAGGGTCACCTACAATGAGCAGTTCTTC